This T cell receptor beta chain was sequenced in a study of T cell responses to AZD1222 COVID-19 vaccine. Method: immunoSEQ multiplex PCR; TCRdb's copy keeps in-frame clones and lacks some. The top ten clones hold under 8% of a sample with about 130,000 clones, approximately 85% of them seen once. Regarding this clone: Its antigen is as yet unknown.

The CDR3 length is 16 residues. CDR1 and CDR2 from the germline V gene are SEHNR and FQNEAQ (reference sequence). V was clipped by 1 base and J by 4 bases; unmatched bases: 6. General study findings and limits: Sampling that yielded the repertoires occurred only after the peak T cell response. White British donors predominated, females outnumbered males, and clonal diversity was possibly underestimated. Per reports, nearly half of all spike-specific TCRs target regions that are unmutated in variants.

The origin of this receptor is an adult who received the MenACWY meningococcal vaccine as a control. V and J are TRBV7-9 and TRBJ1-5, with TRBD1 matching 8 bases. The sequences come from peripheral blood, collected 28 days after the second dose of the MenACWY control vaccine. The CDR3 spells CASSLGTGRLNQPQHF. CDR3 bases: TGTGCCAGCAGCTTAGGGACAGGGAGGTTGAATCAGCCCCAGCATTTT.